This TCR beta chain was documented in a study of cytomegalovirus exposure and HLA in healthy donors. Researchers ran the PCR with 60 Vbeta and 13 Jbeta primers. Original processing methods: Unique TCR beta chains totaled some 81 million in a later count, with roughly 12 million of them shared. Measured with immunoSEQ multiplex PCR; TCRdb has only the in-frame clones, and not every one. That table furnishes V, J and clone size, whereas the DNA furnished D and trimming. The profile shows about 57,000 clones, around four fifths of them singletons. In the case of this clone: Its antigen is still unknown.

Study results and limitations: HLA-A and HLA-B allele assignments for most subjects were reportedly predicted accurately using TCR beta sequences.

This CDR3 is 14 amino acids long. From germline, CDR1 is MNHEY and CDR2 SMNVEV (reference sequence). Trimming removed 4 bases at V and 2 bases at J, with 12 bases between. The sample comprised PBMCs. The TCR comes from a woman aged 25 to 39 in good health and CMV-seronegative. The V call is TRBV27, the J call TRBJ2-7; tentative D call: TRBD2 (6 bases). CDR3 in amino acids: CASSSGRGAYEQYF. CDR3 in DNA: TGTGCCAGCAGTTCCGGGAGAGGGGCCTACGAGCAGTACTTC.